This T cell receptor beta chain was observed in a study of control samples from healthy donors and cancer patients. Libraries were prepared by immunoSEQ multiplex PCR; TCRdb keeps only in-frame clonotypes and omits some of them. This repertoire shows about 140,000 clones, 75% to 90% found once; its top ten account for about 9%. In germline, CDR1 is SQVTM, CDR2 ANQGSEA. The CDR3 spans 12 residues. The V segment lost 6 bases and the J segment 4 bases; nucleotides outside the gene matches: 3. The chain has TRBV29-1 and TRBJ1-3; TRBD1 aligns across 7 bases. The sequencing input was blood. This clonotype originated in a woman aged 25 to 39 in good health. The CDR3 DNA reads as TGCAGCGTCACAGGGGTCGGAAACACCATATATTTT. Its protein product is CSVTGVGNTIYF.